The 20 T cell receptor beta chains reported below all come from one sample, sequenced in a study of molecular identifiers for immune sequencing clone quantification. TCRdb used MiXCR to reprocess the PCR reads, holding one entry per CDR3 protein. This repertoire shows around 470,000 distinct CDR3 sequences, 20% to 25% found once; its top ten account for 0.7% to 0.95%. The material sequenced was naive CD8+ T cells from blood, with Jurkat cell RNA spiked in. Subset of the sample: FACS-sorted CD8+CD4-CCR7+CD45RA+ naive T cells. These receptors originate from a human donor in good health. Some libraries in this study had Jurkat cell RNA spiked in.

V is TRBV6-2 or TRBV6-3 and J is TRBJ2-7; D is perhaps TRBD1 (6 bases). The length of the CDR3 is 13 residues. Trimming took 6 bases from V and 3 from J, leaving 12 bases between them. Germline CDR1 reads MNHEY; CDR2 reads SVGEGT. The DNA of the CDR3 is TGTGCCAGCAGCCACGGACAGTACTACGAGCAGTACTTC. This translates into CASSHGQYYEQYF.

This clonotype was counted ten times or more. The chain has TRBV14 and TRBJ1-2; D is undetermined. This CDR3 comprises 13 residues. CDR1 and CDR2 (germline): SGHDN, FVKESK. Trimming removed 1 base from V and 8 bases from J, with 11 bases in between. The CDR3 here is CASSQVHSTGYTF. CDR3 in DNA: TGTGCCAGCAGCCAAGTACACAGTACCGGCTACACCTTC.

The genes are TRBV5-4 and TRBJ2-7; D uncertain. This CDR3 region has 15 residues. CDR1 and CDR2 from the germline V gene are SGHNT and YYREEE (reference sequence). The V end was cut by 0 bases, the J end by 2 bases, with 12 bases between. The chain's CDR3 is CASSLAVGSTYEQYF. For the CDR3, the DNA is TGTGCCAGCAGCTTGGCCGTCGGCAGTACCTACGAGCAGTACTTC.

This chain links TRBV6-5 with TRBJ2-7, with 9 positions matching TRBD1. The CDR3 contains 15 residues. J was trimmed by 2 bases and V by 0 bases; bases with no gene match: 2. Germline lookup yields CDR1 MNHEY and CDR2 SVGAGI. The CDR3 nucleotides read TGTGCCAGCAGTTACTCGGGGGACAGGGCCTACGAGCAGTACTTC. Translation: CASSYSGDRAYEQYF.

This clonotype was found many times. The chain joins TRBV7-9 to TRBJ2-1, with 8 bases lining up with TRBD2. The germline CDR1 and CDR2 sequences are SEHNR and FQNEAQ (reference sequence). V shed 3 bases, J shed 9 bases, and the junction held 4 bases outside the gene matches. CDR3 length: 13 amino acids. The CDR3 reads CASSFSGKGEQFF. The CDR3 nucleotides read TGTGCCAGCAGCTTTAGCGGGAAGGGTGAGCAGTTCTTC.

The chain combines TRBV12-3 or TRBV12-4 with TRBJ2-5, with 7 bases fitting TRBD2. This CDR3 has 13 amino acids. Losses at the gene ends were 7 bases for V and 0 bases for J; bases not matched to a gene: 2. In DNA form, the CDR3 reads TGTGCCAGCAAACTAGCGAACCAAGAGACCCAGTACTTC. Its protein product is CASKLANQETQYF.

The chain links TRBV18 to TRBJ1-2; D gene unclear. CDR1 is KGHSH and CDR2 is LQKENI in the germline V gene. This CDR3 is built from 13 residues. V was cut by 0 bases and J by 6 bases, with 8 bases left in between. The CDR3 coding sequence is TGTGCCAGCTCACCACCCGCAGGCGATGGCTACACCTTC. Protein: CASSPPAGDGYTF. The full variable domain, completed using reference TRBV18 and TRBJ1-2, is NAGVMQNPRHLVRRRGQEARLRCSPMKGHSHVYWYRQLPEEGLKFMVYLQKENIIDESGMPKERFSAEFPKEGPSILRIQQVVRGDSAAYFCASSPPAGDGYTFGSGTRLTVV.

V gene TRBV5-1 combines with J gene TRBJ2-1, with D unclear. Germline values: CDR1 SGHRS, CDR2 YFSETQ. This CDR3 has 16 residues. With 3 bases removed from V and 4 bases from J, the gap between germline ends came to 17 bases. CDR3 amino acids: CASSSRTDLKYNEQFF. In nucleotides, the CDR3 is TGCGCCAGCAGCTCGAGGACCGACCTCAAGTACAATGAGCAGTTCTTC.

Note on this clonotype: The CDR3 does not close with the conserved phenylalanine or tryptophan, likely indicating a read error. The chain has TRBV9 and TRBJ1-3, with 7 bases aligning to TRBD1. The length of the CDR3 is 15 residues. The germline gives CDR1 SGDLS, CDR2 YYNGEE. With V trimmed by 3 bases and J by 9 bases, 12 bases remained unmatched. The CDR3 DNA is TGTGCCAGCAGCGGAACCGGGACAGACTCCAGCACCATATATCTT. Its protein is CASSGTGTDSSTIYL.

The J gene is TRBJ2-2, the V gene TRBV7-2; D possibly corresponds to TRBD2 (6 bases). This CDR3 is built from 15 residues. Germline loops: CDR1 SGHTA, CDR2 FQGNSA. With 7 bases removed from V and 3 bases from J, the gap between germline ends came to 15 bases. For the CDR3, the DNA is TGTGCCAGCACACGACCGGGACTGTACACCGGGGAGCTGTTTTTT. This sequence encodes CASTRPGLYTGELFF.

The V gene is TRBV5-8, the J gene TRBJ2-7; possible D gene TRBD1, 6 bases. From germline, CDR1 is SGHTS and CDR2 YDEGEE. The CDR3 has 14 residues. V shed 3 bases and J shed 2 bases, with 12 bases lying between them. CDR3 coding DNA: TGTGCCAGCAGCTGGGTCCAGGGGACCTACGAGCAGTACTTC. It encodes CASSWVQGTYEQYF.

The chain carries TRBV13 and TRBJ2-7; D is unresolved. The germline V gene encodes CDR1 PRHDT and CDR2 FYEKMQ (reference sequence). The V end lost 4 bases, the J end lost 2 bases, and 6 bases lay between the germline ends. The CDR3 is 12 amino acids. In DNA form, the CDR3 reads TGTGCCAGCAGCTCACAAGCCTACGAGCAGTACTTC. Protein: CASSSQAYEQYF.

This clonotype occurred a few times. The chain recombines TRBV7-7 with TRBJ2-1; D might be TRBD1 or TRBD2, each matching 6 bases. Germline V CDR1 and CDR2: SSHAT, FNYEAQ (reference sequence). The CDR3 runs to 14 residues. V lost 1 base and J 7 bases, leaving 11 bases between the germline ends. The CDR3 loop reads CASSLGWGANEQFF. The CDR3 DNA reads as TGTGCCAGCAGCTTAGGCTGGGGGGCAAATGAGCAGTTCTTC.

The chain joins TRBV7-9 to TRBJ2-7; TRBD2 aligns across 7 bases. Germline CDR1 SEHNR, CDR2 FQNEAQ (reference sequence). J was trimmed by 6 bases and V by 5 bases; bases with no gene match: 7. The CDR3 consists of 13 residues. CDR3 nucleotides: TGTGCCAGCAGCCCCAAGCGGGATGGCGAGCAGTACTTC. This encodes CASSPKRDGEQYF.

This clonotype has only a few counts. The chain has TRBV11-2 and TRBJ2-7; D remains ambiguous. This CDR3 comprises 16 residues. Trimming took off 1 base at V and 3 bases at J, with 16 bases between the two ends. CDR1 is SGHAT and CDR2 is FQNNGV in the germline V gene. The CDR3 loop is CASSLGVVRPDYEQYF. CDR3 in DNA: TGTGCCAGCAGCTTAGGAGTGGTGCGACCAGACTACGAGCAGTACTTC.

The rearrangement links TRBV6-2 or TRBV6-3 to TRBJ2-1; 13 bases agree with TRBD2. This CDR3 has 15 residues. V lost 2 bases and J lost 5; bases outside the gene matches: 0. Germline values: CDR1 MNHEY, CDR2 SVGEGT. The CDR3 spells CASSYGTSGNNEQFF. The DNA of the CDR3 is TGTGCCAGCAGTTACGGGACTAGCGGGAACAATGAGCAGTTCTTC.

Many counts were recorded for this clonotype. The chain is built from TRBV12-3 or TRBV12-4 and TRBJ2-3; 7 bases agree with TRBD1. The CDR3 runs to 15 residues. The ends lost 7 bases at V and 1 base at J; junction bases unmatched: 8. CDR3 DNA sequence: TGTGCCAGCACTCCCCCGGGACAGCGCACAGATACGCAGTATTTT. This encodes CASTPPGQRTDTQYF.

This clonotype was picked up many times. The V gene is TRBV28, the J gene TRBJ2-3; TRBD2 aligns across 13 bases. With 6 bases clipped from V and 5 bases from J, the junction kept 8 bases outside the gene matches. The CDR3 is 16 residues long. Germline V CDR1 and CDR2: MDHEN, SYDVKM. Here the CDR3 DNA reads TGTGCCAGCAGCTCCGGACTAGCGGGAGATGAAGATACGCAGTATTTT. This codes for CASSSGLAGDEDTQYF. Drawing the rest from reference TRBV28 and TRBJ2-3, the complete variable domain is DVKVTQSSRYLVKRTGEKVFLECVQDMDHENMFWYRQDPGLGLRLIYFSYDVKMKEKGDIPEGYSVSREKKERFSLILESASTNQTSMYLCASSSGLAGDEDTQYFGPGTRLTVL.

This chain uses TRBV28 with TRBJ1-4; 9 nucleotides line up with TRBD1. After removal of 5 bases from V and 8 bases from J, the junction contained 18 bases not matched to a gene. The CDR3 totals 18 residues. CDR1 and CDR2 (germline): MDHEN, SYDVKM. CDR3 nucleotide sequence: TGTGCCAGCAGTCCTCCACCGGGACAGGGTGAGGTAAACGAAAAACTGTTTTTT. It translates to CASSPPPGQGEVNEKLFF. The variable domain in full, completed from reference TRBV28 and TRBJ1-4, reads DVKVTQSSRYLVKRTGEKVFLECVQDMDHENMFWYRQDPGLGLRLIYFSYDVKMKEKGDIPEGYSVSREKKERFSLILESASTNQTSMYLCASSPPPGQGEVNEKLFFGSGTQLSVL.

This clonotype has just a few counts. The rearrangement joins TRBV7-9 to TRBJ1-6, with 9 bases that match TRBD1. From germline, CDR1 is SEHNR and CDR2 FQNEAQ (reference sequence). The CDR3 is 16 residues long. After removal of 5 bases from V and 10 bases from J, the junction contained 12 bases not matched to a gene. In DNA form, the CDR3 reads TGTGCCAGCAGCATACCCGGGACAGGGAAGGGGTCACCCCTCCACTTT. Its translation is CASSIPGTGKGSPLHF.